The 22 T cell receptor beta chains presented below share a single source sample, sequenced in a study of OX40 agonist ivuxolimab in advanced cancers. Sequencing was performed with immunoSEQ multiplex PCR; in TCRdb, only in-frame clones are kept and a portion is missing. The data contain about 73,000 clones, roughly 90% of them singletons. The sample here was CD4+ or CD8+ T cells sorted from blood, taken in a trial of the OX40 agonist ivuxolimab. The receptors were gathered from an adult with an advanced solid tumor such as melanoma, head and neck, liver or kidney cancer.

This clone was recorded a few times. The chain has TRBV6-5 and TRBJ2-7; 9 bases fit TRBD1. Germline V gene sequence: CDR1 MNHEY, CDR2 SVGAGI. V lost 0 bases, J lost 7 bases, and 4 bases stayed unmatched. This CDR3 comprises 14 residues. CDR3 amino acids: CASSYSNRGREQYF. As DNA, the CDR3 is TGTGCCAGCAGTTACTCGAACAGGGGGCGGGAGCAGTACTTC.

The rearrangement uses TRBV28 and TRBJ1-5; D might be TRBD1 (6 bases). Trimming stripped 2 bases from V and 0 bases from J, with 8 bases between. Looked up from germline, CDR1 is MDHEN and CDR2 is SYDVKM. The CDR3 length is 15 residues. In DNA form, the CDR3 reads TGTGCCAGCAGTTTAGGAGGGGGTAGCAATCAGCCCCAGCATTTT. It is translated as CASSLGGGSNQPQHF.

V and J are TRBV9 and TRBJ2-1; D possibly corresponds to TRBD2 (6 bases). Trimming pared 3 bases from V and 2 bases from J, leaving 9 bases between. This CDR3 has 14 amino acids. Germline-derived CDR1 and CDR2 are SGDLS and YYNGEE. CDR3: CASSDSGPYNEQFF. The DNA of the CDR3 is TGTGCCAGCAGCGATAGCGGACCCTACAATGAGCAGTTCTTC.

This chain uses TRBV27 with TRBJ2-7, with TRBD1 matching over 9 bases. Germline lookup yields CDR1 MNHEY and CDR2 SMNVEV (reference sequence). V was pared by 4 bases and J by 6 bases, with 4 bases of the junction left unmatched. CDR3 length: 13 amino acids. Here the CDR3 reads CASSYRTGVEQYF. The CDR3 DNA reads TGTGCCAGCAGTTACCGGACAGGGGTCGAGCAGTACTTC.

This chain connects TRBV2 to TRBJ2-4; D is perhaps TRBD1 (6 bases). Germline CDR1 and CDR2: SNHLY and FYNNEI. V lost 6 bases, J lost 6 bases, and 9 bases lay in between. The CDR3 sequence is 12 residues long. The DNA of the CDR3 is TGTGCCAGCAGCGTACAGGGAAACATTCAGTACTTC. It codes for CASSVQGNIQYF.

The chain is built from TRBV5-1 and TRBJ2-2, with D perhaps matching TRBD1 or TRBD2 (6 bases each). This CDR3 spans 17 amino acids. The ends were cut back, 0 bases at V and 5 bases at J, with 17 bases in the middle. CDR1 is SGHRS, CDR2 YFSETQ, per germline. CDR3 protein: CASSLAPGEGGTGELFF. In DNA form, the CDR3 reads TGCGCCAGCAGCTTGGCGCCGGGAGAAGGGGGAACCGGGGAGCTGTTTTTT.

The J gene is TRBJ2-3, the V gene TRBV14, with unresolved D. From germline, CDR1 is SGHDN and CDR2 FVKESK. Trimming took off 2 bases at V and 2 bases at J, with 2 bases between the two ends. The CDR3 is made up of 12 amino acids. The CDR3 loop reads CASSQTTDTQYF. For the CDR3, the DNA is TGTGCCAGCAGCCAAACCACAGATACGCAGTATTTT.

The chain employs TRBV9 and TRBJ2-7, with D perhaps TRBD1 or TRBD2 (5 bases each). The CDR3 runs to 14 residues. In germline, CDR1 is SGDLS, CDR2 YYNGEE. The germline V and J ends were trimmed by 2 bases and 0 bases, with 9 bases remaining between them. The CDR3 DNA reads TGTGCCAGCAGCGTTGGGGACCACTCCTACGAGCAGTACTTC. As protein: CASSVGDHSYEQYF.

The chain combines TRBV6-6 with TRBJ1-2; tentatively, D is TRBD1 (5 bases). Germline CDR1 reads MNHNY; CDR2 reads SVGAGI (reference sequence). V was shortened by 3 bases and J by 6 bases, with 11 bases between the two germline ends. This CDR3 contains 13 residues. The chain's CDR3 is CASSYVGADGYTF. The CDR3 region has the DNA TGTGCCAGCAGTTATGTTGGGGCCGATGGCTACACCTTC.

The rearrangement uses TRBV7-2 and TRBJ2-3; TRBD2 might be the D (5 bases). This CDR3 comprises 15 residues. V was pared by 2 bases and J by 0 bases, with 9 bases between. The germline CDR1 and CDR2 sequences are SGHTA and FQGNSA. The CDR3 protein is CASSLSGISTDTQYF. In DNA, the CDR3 is TGTGCCAGCAGCTTAAGCGGAATTAGCACAGATACGCAGTATTTT.

J is TRBJ2-1 and V is TRBV29-1; a weak D match, TRBD2 (5 bases). The germline gives CDR1 SQVTM, CDR2 ANQGSEA. The CDR3 covers 13 residues. V lost 4 bases and J lost 9, with 16 bases in between. CDR3 residues: CSVAQRGGREQFF. DNA of the CDR3: TGCAGCGTTGCCCAGCGTGGCGGGCGTGAGCAGTTCTTC.

This sequence joins TRBV7-2 and TRBJ2-7; D is undetermined. The V gene's germline CDR1 is SGHTA and CDR2 FQGNSA. CDR3 size: 14 residues. V was trimmed by 3 bases and J by 5 bases, leaving 14 bases between them. CDR3 sequence: CASSFTSPGHEQYF. The CDR3 coding sequence is TGTGCCAGCAGCTTTACGTCCCCCGGACACGAGCAGTACTTC.

As to this clone: An end of the junction differs from the germline gene, which may be a read error. V usage is TRBV7-3 and J usage is TRBJ1-1; 9 bases align to TRBD1. This CDR3 region has 14 residues. Germline-derived CDR1 and CDR2 are SGHTA and FQGTGA. CDR3: CASRLIQGAGEAFF. The CDR3 DNA sequence: TGTGCCAGCAGATTAATACAGGGGGCTGGTGAAGCTTTCTTT.

The chain couples TRBV5-1 to TRBJ2-7; D might be TRBD1 (5 bases). CDR1 is SGHRS and CDR2 is YFSETQ in the germline V gene. The CDR3 extends over 12 amino acids. Between the trimmed V and J ends, which lost 5 bases and 3 bases, there was a span of 9 bases. The CDR3 region is CASRIGDYEQYF. The CDR3 DNA reads TGCGCCAGCAGAATAGGGGACTACGAGCAGTACTTC.

V is TRBV5-4 and J is TRBJ2-1, with 11 bases matching TRBD2. With 3 bases clipped from V and 6 bases from J, the junction kept 2 bases outside the gene matches. The CDR3 spans 14 residues. Germline V CDR1 and CDR2: SGHNT, YYREEE (reference sequence). In nucleotides, the CDR3 is TGTGCCAGCAGCTATAGCGGGAGGGGCAATGAGCAGTTCTTC. Translation gives CASSYSGRGNEQFF. The variable domain in full, completed from reference TRBV5-4 and TRBJ2-1, reads ETGVTQSPTHLIKTRGQQVTLRCSSQSGHNTVSWYQQALGQGPQFIFQYYREEENGRGNFPPRFSGLQFPNYSSELNVNALELDDSALYLCASSYSGRGNEQFFGPGTRLTVL.

This sequence joins TRBV5-1 and TRBJ1-4, with TRBD1 as a possible D gene (5 bases). V dropped 1 base and J dropped 7 bases, with 14 bases sitting between them. The CDR3 is made up of 15 amino acids. Germline lookup yields CDR1 SGHRS and CDR2 YFSETQ. CDR3 sequence: CASSLSPGSIEKLFF. DNA of the CDR3: TGCGCCAGCAGCTTGTCTCCAGGGTCAATTGAAAAACTGTTTTTT.

V gene TRBV19 combines with J gene TRBJ1-5, with D unresolved. Germline V gives CDR1 LNHDA, CDR2 SQIVND (reference sequence). The V end lost 3 bases, the J end lost 4 bases, and 7 bases lay between the germline ends. The CDR3 is 13 amino acids. The CDR3 region has the DNA TGTGCCAGTAGTATGTTCCGGAATCAGCCCCAGCATTTT. Amino acids: CASSMFRNQPQHF.

This chain joins TRBV2 and TRBJ1-6; tentative D call: TRBD1 (5 bases). This CDR3 comprises 14 residues. V was cut by 3 bases and J by 7 bases, with 10 bases left in between. Germline V gene sequence: CDR1 SNHLY, CDR2 FYNNEI. In DNA, the CDR3 is TGTGCCAGCAGTGAGAGACAGACGAATTCACCCCTCCACTTT. Encoded protein: CASSERQTNSPLHF.

The chain links TRBV30 to TRBJ2-2, with 10 positions matching TRBD2. Germline V gives CDR1 GTSNPN, CDR2 SVGIG (reference sequence). V gave up 0 bases and J gave up 6 bases; unmatched junction bases: 7. The CDR3 sequence is 16 residues long. CDR3 residues: CAWSVPVAGGPGELFF. CDR3 bases: TGTGCCTGGAGTGTACCCGTAGCGGGAGGTCCCGGGGAGCTGTTTTTT.

The rearrangement uses TRBV28 and TRBJ2-1; 12 bases agree with TRBD2. V was clipped by 7 bases and J by 8 bases; unmatched bases: 9. Germline lookup yields CDR1 MDHEN and CDR2 SYDVKM. CDR3 size: 15 residues. The CDR3 here is CASTSLAGGLDEQFF. As DNA, the CDR3 is TGTGCCAGCACCTCCCTAGCGGGAGGGCTAGATGAGCAGTTCTTC.

This chain uses TRBV5-4 with TRBJ2-5, with 7 bases fitting TRBD1. The CDR3 is 15 residues long. Per germline, CDR1 SGHNT and CDR2 YYREEE (reference sequence). J gave up 2 bases and V 4 bases, and 8 bases lay outside the gene matches. CDR3 sequence (DNA): TGTGCCAGCAGCCTTTCACCGGGACAGCAAGAGACCCAGTACTTC. Translating gives CASSLSPGQQETQYF.

The chain uses TRBV5-1 and TRBJ1-1; D gene unclear. Germline-derived CDR1 and CDR2 are SGHRS and YFSETQ. Trimming left V 0 bases short and J 0 bases short, with 12 bases between. This CDR3 region has 16 residues. CDR3 sequence reads: CASSLVAGRMNTEAFF. Written as DNA, the CDR3 is TGCGCCAGCAGCTTGGTGGCGGGGAGGATGAACACTGAAGCTTTCTTT.